This T cell receptor beta chain was sequenced for a study of cytomegalovirus exposure and HLA in healthy donors. Study results and limitations: The classifier, whose performance was assessed in both the original and validation cohorts, reportedly diagnosed cytomegalovirus status with high specificity and sensitivity.

The V segment lost 4 bases and the J segment 9 bases; nucleotides outside the gene matches: 11. The CDR3 length is 15 residues. Germline lookup yields CDR1 SGHTA and CDR2 FQGNSA. About this clone: As yet, its antigen is unknown.

The PCR ran on 60 Vbeta and 13 Jbeta primers. Assay: immunoSEQ multiplex PCR; the TCRdb copy retains only in-frame clones and omits some. Altogether 130,000 to 150,000 clones are present, around 79% being singletons, with the ten largest covering 3% to 4%. The chain employs TRBV7-2 and TRBJ2-1; 8 bases line up with TRBD2. The receptor was derived from a female donor in good health and CMV-seronegative. The source material was PBMCs. The CDR3 DNA sequence: TGTGCCAGCAGCTCTAGCGGGTTGATGGTGGGTGAGCAGTTCTTC. Its translation is CASSSSGLMVGEQFF.